A selection of T cell receptor beta chains follows, all from one sample in a study of siplizumab effects on memory and regulatory T cells. The method was immunoSEQ multiplex PCR; TCRdb's version includes in-frame clones alone and lacks a portion of them. This sample carries about 100,000 clones, 75% to 95% of them seen once, and the ten largest clones take 0.15%. The sequencing sample was made of CD4+ T cells sorted from blood. The receptors shown here come from a human donor in good health. Both conserved end residues are part of each CDR3. The D gene is left open where the match is weak. For some rows the clone size is stated as once, few or many, or as a class when expanded; others skip it.

v_call: TRBV13
j_call: TRBJ1-5
cdr3_length: 14
d_call: .
clone_size: .
cdr3_aa: CASSYGTNNQPQHF
cdr3_nt: TGTGCCAGCAGCTACGGGACAAACAATCAGCCCCAGCATTTT

v_call: TRBV7-2
j_call: TRBJ2-6
cdr3_length: 18
d_call: TRBD2
clone_size: .
cdr3_aa: CASTWASGGASGANVLTF
cdr3_nt: TGTGCCAGCACTTGGGCGAGCGGGGGGGCCTCTGGGGCCAACGTCCTGACTTTC

v_call: TRBV5-4
j_call: TRBJ2-5
cdr3_length: 13
d_call: .
clone_size: .
cdr3_aa: CASSSRSPETQYF
cdr3_nt: TGTGCCAGCAGCAGTAGAAGTCCAGAGACCCAGTACTTC

v_call: TRBV5-1
j_call: TRBJ1-3
cdr3_length: 14
d_call: TRBD1
clone_size: few
cdr3_aa: CASSGGTGGNTIYF
cdr3_nt: TGCGCCAGCAGCGGTGGGACAGGGGGAAACACCATATATTTT

v_call: TRBV6-1
j_call: TRBJ1-1
cdr3_length: 13
d_call: .
clone_size: .
cdr3_aa: CASSELDVTEAFF
cdr3_nt: TGTGCCAGCAGTGAACTGGACGTTACTGAAGCTTTCTTT

v_call: TRBV5-1
j_call: TRBJ1-4
cdr3_length: 14
d_call: .
clone_size: .
cdr3_aa: CASSVETTNEKLFF
cdr3_nt: TGCGCCAGCAGTGTAGAAACAACTAATGAAAAACTGTTTTTT

v_call: TRBV7-9
j_call: TRBJ1-1
cdr3_length: 15
d_call: .
clone_size: .
cdr3_aa: CASSPSAGLVTEAFF
cdr3_nt: TGTGCCAGCAGCCCTTCAGCAGGGTTGGTCACTGAAGCTTTCTTT

v_call: TRBV19
j_call: TRBJ1-1
cdr3_length: 16
d_call: TRBD1
clone_size: .
cdr3_aa: CASIIIGSGTGPEAFF
cdr3_nt: TGTGCCAGTATCATTATCGGGTCTGGGACAGGGCCTGAAGCTTTCTTT

v_call: TRBV5-8
j_call: TRBJ2-7
cdr3_length: 14
d_call: .
clone_size: once
cdr3_aa: CASSARYSTYEQYF
cdr3_nt: TGTGCCAGCAGCGCCCGGTATTCCACCTACGAGCAGTACTTC

v_call: TRBV6-5
j_call: TRBJ1-1
cdr3_length: 15
d_call: .
clone_size: .
cdr3_aa: CASSAQGPTAPEAFF
cdr3_nt: TGTGCCAGCAGTGCCCAGGGGCCGACTGCCCCTGAAGCTTTCTTT

v_call: TRBV10-3
j_call: TRBJ1-2
cdr3_length: 15
d_call: TRBD1
clone_size: .
cdr3_aa: CAISEPGGASYGYTF
cdr3_nt: TGTGCCATCAGTGAGCCAGGGGGCGCTTCCTATGGCTACACCTTC

v_call: TRBV7-2
j_call: TRBJ2-2
cdr3_length: 15
d_call: .
clone_size: .
cdr3_aa: CASSLARINTGELFF
cdr3_nt: TGTGCCAGCAGCTTAGCCAGGATTAACACCGGGGAGCTGTTTTTT

v_call: TRBV2
j_call: TRBJ1-1
cdr3_length: 15
d_call: TRBD1
clone_size: .
cdr3_aa: CASSDGTGKNTEAFF
cdr3_nt: TGTGCCAGCAGTGACGGGACAGGCAAGAACACTGAAGCTTTCTTT

v_call: TRBV18
j_call: TRBJ1-1
cdr3_length: 15
d_call: TRBD1
clone_size: .
cdr3_aa: CASSPEDRGSGRAFF
cdr3_nt: TGTGCCAGCTCACCAGAGGACAGGGGGTCAGGGAGAGCTTTCTTT

v_call: TRBV25-1
j_call: TRBJ2-5
cdr3_length: 11
d_call: .
clone_size: .
cdr3_aa: CASSSRETQYF
cdr3_nt: TGTGCCAGCAGTTCCAGGGAGACCCAGTACTTC

v_call: TRBV21-1
j_call: TRBJ1-6
cdr3_length: 17
d_call: .
clone_size: once
cdr3_aa: CASSKGDSSSYNSPLHF
cdr3_nt: TGTGCCAGCAGCAAAGGGGACAGCAGCTCCTATAATTCACCCCTCCACTTT

v_call: TRBV5-3
j_call: TRBJ1-2
cdr3_length: 13
d_call: .
clone_size: .
cdr3_aa: CARSPPGPYGYTF
cdr3_nt: TGTGCCAGAAGCCCACCGGGTCCCTATGGCTACACCTTC

v_call: TRBV5-1
j_call: TRBJ1-4
cdr3_length: 14
d_call: TRBD1
clone_size: once
cdr3_aa: CASSVTGTGEKLFF
cdr3_nt: TGCGCCAGCAGCGTAACCGGGACAGGTGAAAAACTGTTTTTT

v_call: TRBV6-4
j_call: TRBJ2-7
cdr3_length: 15
d_call: .
clone_size: once
cdr3_aa: CASSDEGVSPYEQYF
cdr3_nt: TGTGCCAGCAGTGACGAAGGGGTCAGCCCCTACGAGCAGTACTTC

v_call: TRBV7-3
j_call: TRBJ1-5
cdr3_length: 17
d_call: .
clone_size: once
cdr3_aa: CASSPGPGGHSNQPQHF
cdr3_nt: TGTGCCAGCAGCCCGGGACCGGGGGGCCATAGCAATCAGCCCCAGCATTTT

v_call: TRBV5-4
j_call: TRBJ2-7
cdr3_length: 16
d_call: .
clone_size: .
cdr3_aa: CASTPNYGGASYEQYF
cdr3_nt: TGTGCCAGCACCCCCAACTACGGGGGAGCCTCCTACGAGCAGTACTTC

v_call: TRBV6-6
j_call: TRBJ2-2
cdr3_length: 15
d_call: .
clone_size: .
cdr3_aa: CASSIPGQNTGELFF
cdr3_nt: TGTGCCAGCAGTATTCCGGGACAGAACACCGGGGAGCTGTTTTTT

v_call: TRBV19
j_call: TRBJ1-5
cdr3_length: 15
d_call: .
clone_size: .
cdr3_aa: CASSMATALGQPQHF
cdr3_nt: TGTGCCAGTAGTATGGCCACGGCGTTGGGTCAGCCCCAGCATTTT

v_call: TRBV10-2
j_call: TRBJ2-5
cdr3_length: 14
d_call: TRBD1
clone_size: .
cdr3_aa: CASSEGGSQETQYF
cdr3_nt: TGCGCCAGCAGTGAAGGGGGCTCCCAAGAGACCCAGTACTTC

v_call: TRBV6-6
j_call: TRBJ1-2
cdr3_length: 14
d_call: .
clone_size: .
cdr3_aa: CASSPPGQSYGYTF
cdr3_nt: TGTGCCAGCAGCCCCCCCGGGCAGAGCTATGGCTACACCTTC

v_call: TRBV6-5
j_call: TRBJ2-2
cdr3_length: 15
d_call: TRBD2
clone_size: .
cdr3_aa: CASSWGRGGAGELFF
cdr3_nt: TGTGCCAGCAGTTGGGGACGGGGAGGGGCCGGGGAGCTGTTTTTT

v_call: TRBV19
j_call: TRBJ2-6
cdr3_length: 18
d_call: .
clone_size: .
cdr3_aa: CASRWPQGTSSGANVLTF
cdr3_nt: TGTGCCAGTAGATGGCCTCAGGGGACAAGCTCTGGGGCCAACGTCCTGACTTTC

v_call: TRBV6-5
j_call: TRBJ1-2
cdr3_length: 14
d_call: .
clone_size: .
cdr3_aa: CASRLPGVNYGYTF
cdr3_nt: TGTGCCAGCCGACTCCCAGGGGTTAACTATGGCTACACCTTC

v_call: TRBV6-1
j_call: TRBJ2-3
cdr3_length: 11
d_call: .
clone_size: .
cdr3_aa: CASRYTDTQYF
cdr3_nt: TGTGCCAGCAGATACACAGATACGCAGTATTTT

v_call: TRBV30
j_call: TRBJ1-5
cdr3_length: 13
d_call: .
clone_size: .
cdr3_aa: CAWSSEGVQPQHF
cdr3_nt: TGTGCCTGGAGTTCGGAGGGGGTTCAGCCCCAGCATTTT

v_call: TRBV19
j_call: TRBJ1-6
cdr3_length: 14
d_call: TRBD1
clone_size: .
cdr3_aa: CASTETGASPPLHF
cdr3_nt: TGTGCCAGTACCGAGACAGGGGCTAGTCCACCCCTCCACTTT

v_call: TRBV6-5
j_call: TRBJ1-6
cdr3_length: 13
d_call: .
clone_size: few
cdr3_aa: CASSLDGPSPLHF
cdr3_nt: TGTGCCAGCAGCCTGGACGGGCCTTCACCCCTCCACTTT

v_call: TRBV7-9
j_call: TRBJ1-4
cdr3_length: 14
d_call: .
clone_size: .
cdr3_aa: CASSFDRPNEKLFF
cdr3_nt: TGTGCCAGCAGCTTCGACAGACCTAATGAAAAACTGTTTTTT

v_call: TRBV7-3
j_call: TRBJ2-2
cdr3_length: 16
d_call: TRBD1
clone_size: .
cdr3_aa: CASSLDRGLNTGELFF
cdr3_nt: TGTGCCAGCAGCTTGGACAGGGGCCTGAACACCGGGGAGCTGTTTTTT

v_call: TRBV11-2
j_call: TRBJ2-3
cdr3_length: 15
d_call: TRBD2
clone_size: .
cdr3_aa: CASSFGLAGTDTQYF
cdr3_nt: TGTGCCAGCAGCTTTGGCCTAGCGGGCACAGATACGCAGTATTTT

v_call: TRBV7-2
j_call: TRBJ1-3
cdr3_length: 16
d_call: TRBD1
clone_size: .
cdr3_aa: CASSRDRASSGNTIYF
cdr3_nt: TGTGCCAGCAGTCGGGACAGGGCCAGCTCTGGAAACACCATATATTTT

v_call: TRBV23-1
j_call: TRBJ2-5
cdr3_length: 14
d_call: .
clone_size: .
cdr3_aa: CASSQSGWKETQYF
cdr3_nt: TGCGCCAGCAGTCAATCGGGCTGGAAAGAGACCCAGTACTTC

v_call: TRBV18
j_call: TRBJ2-5
cdr3_length: 16
d_call: .
clone_size: .
cdr3_aa: CASSPPIGSERETQYF
cdr3_nt: TGTGCCAGCTCACCACCGATCGGGTCCGAACGAGAGACCCAGTACTTC

v_call: TRBV11-2
j_call: TRBJ2-1
cdr3_length: 14
d_call: TRBD2
clone_size: .
cdr3_aa: CASSPGLADNEQFF
cdr3_nt: TGTGCCAGCAGCCCTGGACTAGCGGACAATGAGCAGTTCTTC